This record concerns one T cell receptor beta chain sequence. Its antigen remains unknown. The sample is drawn from a study of cytomegalovirus exposure and HLA in healthy donors. Study background: Among the roughly 400 donors who were genotyped, roughly 86% fell in the genetic ancestry cluster that is associated with self-reported Caucasian donors. General study findings and limits: The authors excluded some V segments, including TRBV6-2 and TRBV6-3, as indistinguishable.

The PCR employed 60 Vbeta primers together with 13 Jbeta primers. Sequencing was performed with immunoSEQ multiplex PCR; in TCRdb, only in-frame clones are kept and a portion is missing. The sample totals roughly 53,000 clones. V was clipped by 0 bases and J by 4 bases, with 3 bases between them. CDR1 is SGHVS, CDR2 FQNEAQ, per germline. The CDR3 has 12 amino acids. Material: PBMCs. The TCR originated in a female donor in good health and CMV-seronegative. The chain joins TRBV7-8 to TRBJ2-5, with D uncertain. The CDR3 reads CASSLARETQYF. The DNA of the CDR3 is TGTGCCAGCAGCTTAGCGCGAGAGACCCAGTACTTC.